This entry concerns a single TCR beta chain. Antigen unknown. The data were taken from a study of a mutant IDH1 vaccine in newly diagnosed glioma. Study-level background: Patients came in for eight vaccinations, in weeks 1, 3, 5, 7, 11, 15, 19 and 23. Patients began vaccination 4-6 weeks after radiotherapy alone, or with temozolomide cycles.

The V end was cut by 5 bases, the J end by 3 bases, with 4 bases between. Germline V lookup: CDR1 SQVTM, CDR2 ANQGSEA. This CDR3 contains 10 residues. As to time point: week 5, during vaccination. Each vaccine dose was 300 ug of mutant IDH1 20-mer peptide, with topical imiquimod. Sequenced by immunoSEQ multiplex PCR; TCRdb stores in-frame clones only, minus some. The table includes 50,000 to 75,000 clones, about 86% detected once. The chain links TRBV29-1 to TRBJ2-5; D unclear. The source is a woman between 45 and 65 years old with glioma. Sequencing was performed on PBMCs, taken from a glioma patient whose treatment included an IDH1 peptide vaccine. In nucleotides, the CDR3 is TGCAGCGTTAAGGAAGAGACCCAGTACTTC. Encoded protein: CSVKEETQYF. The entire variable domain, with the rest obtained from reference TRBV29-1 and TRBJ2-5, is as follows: SAVISQKPSRDICQRGTSLTIQCQVDSQVTMMFWYRQQPGQSLTLIATANQGSEATYESGFVIDKFPISRPNLTFSTLTVSNMSPEDSSIYLCSVKEETQYFGPGTRLLVL.